A single sample is the source of the 32 T cell receptor beta chains below, sequenced in a study of T cells in Graves' hyperthyroidism and ophthalmopathy. Authors of the study amplified TCR beta CDR3 regions from RNA transcripts. An initial round of RT-PCR targeting the TCR CDR3 relied on the HTBI primer set. TCRdb used MiXCR to reprocess the multiplex PCR reads, holding one entry per CDR3 protein. Of under 650,000 distinct CDR3 sequences in the sample, roughly 17% were seen once. Source material: blood. The origin of the receptors is a woman aged 25 to 39 with Graves' hyperthyroidism.

This rearrangement joins TRBV20-1 to TRBJ1-4, with D perhaps matching TRBD1 (5 bases). The CDR3 is 17 residues long. V lost 0 bases to trimming and J lost 5 bases, with 19 bases between them. Germline CDR1 and CDR2: DFQATT and SNEGSKA (reference sequence). The CDR3 region has the DNA TGCAGTGCTAGAGAATCAGGGAAAAGCCTACAAAATGAAAAACTGTTTTTT. Translation: CSARESGKSLQNEKLFF.

Notes on this clonotype: This may be a read error, as it is one base from a much larger clone. This CDR3 is CAAGTDQFPQHF. The CDR3 bases are TGTGCCGCCGGGACCGATCAATTTCCCCAGCATTTT. The chain uses TRBV30 and TRBJ1-5; perhaps TRBD1 as D (5 bases). The V gene's germline CDR1 is GTSNPN and CDR2 SVGIG (reference sequence). CDR3 length: 12 amino acids. Trimming cost V 8 bases and J 10 bases, with 18 bases left between them.

Regarding this clonotype: This may be a read error: a much more frequent sequence differs by one nucleotide. This chain joins TRBV28 and TRBJ2-7; D perhaps matches TRBD2 (6 bases). This CDR3 is 15 amino acids long. Germline V gene sequence: CDR1 MDHEN, CDR2 SYDVKM. The chain's CDR3 is CASSYTAGLGYGQYF. The CDR3 DNA is TGTGCCAGCAGTTATACCGCGGGATTGGGCTACGGGCAGTACTTC.

The sample holds many counts of this clonotype. This chain connects TRBV7-8 to TRBJ2-7; 7 positions match TRBD2. The trim removed 5 bases at V and 1 base at J, leaving 14 bases unmatched. This CDR3 region has 17 residues. The V gene's germline CDR1 is SGHVS and CDR2 FQNEAQ. This CDR3 reads CASSPLSGLRESYEQYF. DNA of the CDR3: TGTGCCAGCAGCCCCCTTAGCGGGTTGCGCGAATCCTACGAGCAGTACTTC. The full variable domain, with the rest looked up from reference TRBV7-8 and TRBJ2-7, is GAGVSQSPRYKVAKRGQDVALRCDPISGHVSLFWYQQALGQGPEFLTYFQNEAQLDKSGLPSDRFFAERPEGSVSTLKIQRTQQEDSAVYLCASSPLSGLRESYEQYFGPGTRLTVT.

A few counts support this clonotype. The V call is TRBV20-1, the J call TRBJ2-1; TRBD2 matches 9 bases. This CDR3 has 17 residues. The germline V gene has CDR1 DFQATT and CDR2 SNEGSKA (reference sequence). The trim removed 2 bases at V and 6 bases at J, leaving 14 bases unmatched. The CDR3, as DNA: TGCAGTGCTAGAAAGGAAACCTTTAGCGGGAGATTCAATGAGCAGTTCTTC. Protein sequence: CSARKETFSGRFNEQFF.

In this sample, this clonotype turned up many times. V gene TRBV7-2 combines with J gene TRBJ2-7; 9 positions agree with TRBD1. This CDR3 is built from 14 residues. J lost 2 bases, V lost 8 bases, and 7 bases had no gene match. The germline gives CDR1 SGHTA, CDR2 FQGNSA. The CDR3 here is CASVTGTGTYEQYF. DNA for the CDR3: TGTGCCAGCGTAACCGGGACAGGGACCTACGAGCAGTACTTC.

This clonotype was counted between two and nine times. The V call is TRBV7-9, the J call TRBJ2-4; either TRBD1 or TRBD2 may supply D (5 bases each). Trimming shortened V by 3 bases and J by 8 bases, and 8 bases separated the two germline ends. The CDR3 has 12 amino acids. CDR1 is SEHNR, CDR2 FQNEAQ, per germline (reference sequence). This CDR3 reads CASSFLGDIQYF. The CDR3 bases are TGTGCCAGCAGCTTTCTGGGGGACATTCAGTACTTC.

This clonotype was counted between two and nine times. This chain links TRBV12-3 or TRBV12-4 with TRBJ1-4; 7 nucleotides match TRBD1. Unmatched junction bases numbered 7, after V lost 5 bases and J lost 7 bases. This CDR3 is built from 14 residues. Here the CDR3 DNA reads TGTGCCAGCAGTCCCCCCGGGACAGTTGAAAAACTGTTTTTT. It encodes CASSPPGTVEKLFF.

The table lists this clonotype with a few counts. This chain connects TRBV7-6 to TRBJ1-1, with 11 bases fitting TRBD1. This CDR3 region has 15 residues. Germline CDR1 reads SGHVS; CDR2 reads FNYEAQ. Unmatched junction bases numbered 3, after V lost 1 base and J lost 5 bases. The CDR3 loop is CASSLGGQGATEAFF. CDR3 bases: TGTGCCAGCAGCTTAGGCGGACAGGGGGCGACTGAAGCTTTCTTT.

The count of this clonotype is one. The V gene is TRBV4-1, the J gene TRBJ1-4, with TRBD1 matching over 8 bases. CDR3 length equals 17 residues. Trimming cost V 0 bases and J 10 bases; bases outside gene matches: 13. In germline, CDR1 is MGHRA, CDR2 YSYEKL. The CDR3: CASSQEIRAGGEGKLFF. Here the CDR3 DNA reads TGCGCCAGCAGCCAAGAAATAAGGGCAGGGGGCGAAGGAAAACTGTTTTTT.

With respect to this clonotype: An end of the junction differs from the germline gene, which may be a read error. The gene calls are TRBV11-2 and TRBJ2-7; 7 nucleotides align to TRBD2. The CDR3 extends over 17 amino acids. Germline-derived CDR1 and CDR2 are SGHAT and FQNNGV. The CDR3 region has the DNA TGCGCCAGCAGCCAAGCGAAGCCTAGCGGACCGACCTACGAGCAGTACTTC. Translated: CASSQAKPSGPTYEQYF.

V usage is TRBV18 and J usage is TRBJ2-7, with D perhaps being TRBD1 or TRBD2 (5 bases each). Per germline, CDR1 KGHSH and CDR2 LQKENI. Trimming stripped 3 bases from V and 6 bases from J, with 9 bases between. CDR3 length: 12 residues. CDR3 nucleotides: TGTGCCAGCTCACCGGGGGTACGCGAGCAGTACTTC. Its translation: CASSPGVREQYF.

The rearrangement links TRBV12-3 or TRBV12-4 to TRBJ2-2; 8 bases fit TRBD2. With V trimmed by 6 bases and J by 3 bases, 0 bases remained unmatched. The length of the CDR3 is 13 residues. The CDR3 region is CASRGLDTGELFF. CDR3 nucleotide sequence: TGTGCCAGCAGGGGACTAGACACCGGGGAGCTGTTTTTT.

As for this clonotype: A much larger clone sits a single nucleotide away, making a read error possible. CDR3 sequence (DNA): TGTGCCAGCAGTTCCGGACAGAACTACGAGCAGTACTTC. It specifies CASSSGQNYEQYF. The rearrangement uses TRBV27 and TRBJ2-7, with a possible D match to TRBD1 (6 bases). Germline values: CDR1 MNHEY, CDR2 SMNVEV (reference sequence). This CDR3 is built from 13 residues. V was trimmed by 4 bases and J by 3 bases, leaving 10 bases between them.

A few counts support this clonotype. The chain joins TRBV28 to TRBJ1-5; no clear D gene. The CDR3 is made up of 14 amino acids. Trimming pared 4 bases from V and 7 bases from J, leaving 14 bases between. Germline loops: CDR1 MDHEN, CDR2 SYDVKM. The CDR3 protein is CASSYVRVDQPQHF. DNA of the CDR3: TGTGCCAGCAGTTACGTAAGGGTCGACCAGCCCCAGCATTTT.

This sequence joins TRBV20-1 and TRBJ1-5; tentative D call: TRBD1 (6 bases). The germline V and J ends were trimmed by 1 base and 0 bases, with 13 bases remaining between them. CDR3 length: 16 residues. Germline CDR1 and CDR2: DFQATT and SNEGSKA (reference sequence). CDR3 region: CSARASTGNSNQPQHF. The CDR3 region has the DNA TGCAGTGCTAGAGCTTCGACAGGCAATAGCAATCAGCCCCAGCATTTT.

This clonotype has at least ten counts. J is TRBJ2-3 and V is TRBV2; TRBD2 agrees at 11 bases. The CDR3 has 15 residues. The germline V gene encodes CDR1 SNHLY and CDR2 FYNNEI. V trimming: 6 bases; J trimming: 5 bases; junction bases outside the gene matches: 7. The CDR3 coding sequence is TGTGCCAGCAGAAGAGAACTAGCGGGAGTAGATACGCAGTATTTT. This encodes CASRRELAGVDTQYF.

This clonotype has more than one count but fewer than ten. In DNA, the CDR3 is TGTGCCAGCAGTTTAGTATTCGGACTAGCGGGAGTTAGGGGCACAGATACGCAGTATTTT. It is translated as CASSLVFGLAGVRGTDTQYF. This chain connects TRBV27 to TRBJ2-3; 13 bases match TRBD2. The trim removed 2 bases at V and 1 base at J, leaving 12 bases unmatched. Germline CDR1 is MNHEY and CDR2 is SMNVEV (reference sequence). The CDR3 is made up of 20 amino acids.

This clonotype turned up a few times. The chain links TRBV27 to TRBJ2-7; maybe TRBD2 (6 bases). The V end was cut by 4 bases, the J end by 3 bases, with 10 bases between. The CDR3 is made up of 13 amino acids. Germline CDR1 is MNHEY and CDR2 is SMNVEV (reference sequence). The CDR3 spells CASSYGRVYEQYF. CDR3 DNA sequence: TGTGCCAGCAGTTACGGGAGAGTCTACGAGCAGTACTTC.

This sequence joins TRBV3-2 and TRBJ2-3; the D call in the table, TRBD1, was not verified against the DNA. TRBV3-2 is shown as a pseudogene. The CDR3 is 14 amino acids. CDR3: CASRIRGGMDTQYF. The DNA for the CDR3 is TGTGCCAGCAGGATCCGAGGGGGCATGGATACGCAGTATTTT.

This clonotype was counted a few times. This chain connects TRBV6-5 to TRBJ2-3; possibly TRBD2 for D (6 bases). Trimming cost V 3 bases and J 8 bases, with 12 bases left between them. Germline CDR1 and CDR2: MNHEY and SVGAGI. The CDR3 contains 13 residues. CDR3 region: CASSYTSLSTQYF. In nucleotides, the CDR3 is TGTGCCAGCAGTTATACTAGCTTGAGTACGCAGTATTTT.

The chain is built from TRBV5-1 and TRBJ2-7; a weak D match, TRBD1 (6 bases). The CDR3 has 15 residues. The germline V gene encodes CDR1 SGHRS and CDR2 YFSETQ. V was cut by 0 bases and J by 5 bases, with 15 bases left in between. As DNA, the CDR3 is TGCGCCAGCAGCTTGGGGGGGCGCGTCGCCCACGAGCAGTACTTC. It codes for CASSLGGRVAHEQYF.

This chain connects TRBV28 to TRBJ2-2; 9 positions match TRBD1. J was trimmed by 6 bases and V by 8 bases; bases with no gene match: 10. The germline V gene encodes CDR1 MDHEN and CDR2 SYDVKM. This CDR3 contains 15 residues. CDR3 DNA sequence: TGTGCCAGCGAAAGGGGGGACAGGGACGCCGGGGAGCTGTTTTTT. Translation: CASERGDRDAGELFF.

The V call is TRBV5-1, the J call TRBJ1-1, with D hard to call. Germline V lookup: CDR1 SGHRS, CDR2 YFSETQ. The V end was cut by 0 bases, the J end by 9 bases, with 6 bases between. The CDR3 consists of 11 residues. Here the CDR3 DNA reads TGCGCCAGCAGCTTGGACGGTAAAGCTTTCTTT. This translates into CASSLDGKAFF.

This clonotype was counted between two and nine times. The gene calls are TRBV6-1 and TRBJ2-1; TRBD2 matches 8 bases. The CDR3 extends over 16 amino acids. Germline lookup yields CDR1 MNHNS and CDR2 SASEGT. Germline trimming cut 1 base from V and 8 bases from J; bases unmatched to any gene: 10. The CDR3 spells CASSEGEREIMDEQFF. The CDR3 nucleotides are TGTGCCAGCAGTGAAGGTGAGCGGGAGATAATGGATGAGCAGTTCTTC.

This chain connects TRBV2 to TRBJ1-1; D remains unclear. Germline V lookup: CDR1 SNHLY, CDR2 FYNNEI. This CDR3 is built from 11 residues. V was shortened by 5 bases and J by 8 bases, with 9 bases between the two germline ends. CDR3 sequence (DNA): TGTGCCAGCAGTAGTACGGGGGAAGCTTTCTTT. Protein sequence: CASSSTGEAFF.

At least ten counts were recorded for this clonotype. The chain combines TRBV20-1 with TRBJ2-3; 8 bases align to TRBD2. The CDR3 is 15 residues long. Germline V gene data show CDR1 as DFQATT and CDR2 as SNEGSKA (reference sequence). Trimming removed 7 bases from V and 3 bases from J; junction bases left unmatched: 12. The CDR3 spells CSVPNTGTRTDTQYF. For the CDR3, the DNA is TGCAGTGTTCCTAATACCGGGACTAGGACAGATACGCAGTATTTT.

The V gene is TRBV6-5, the J gene TRBJ2-7; perhaps D is TRBD1 or TRBD2 (5 bases each). The length of the CDR3 is 14 residues. Between the trimmed V and J ends, which lost 0 bases and 0 bases, there was a span of 6 bases. Germline V gene lookup returns CDR1 MNHEY and CDR2 SVGAGI. The CDR3 region has the DNA TGTGCCAGCAGTTACTCCGGGGCCTCCTACGAGCAGTACTTC. It encodes CASSYSGASYEQYF.

This clonotype was recorded many times. CDR3 amino acids: CASSSGHVNNEQFF. In DNA form, the CDR3 reads TGTGCCAGCAGCTCGGGACACGTAAACAATGAGCAGTTCTTC. The chain has TRBV7-2 and TRBJ2-1; perhaps TRBD1 as D (6 bases). The CDR3 totals 14 residues. V shed 4 bases and J shed 5 bases, with 12 bases lying between them. The V gene's germline CDR1 is SGHTA and CDR2 FQGNSA.

J is TRBJ1-2 and V is TRBV29-1; 7 bases align to TRBD1. Trimming took 5 bases from V and 2 from J; bases not matched to a gene: 11. The CDR3 contains 15 residues. Germline CDR1 reads SQVTM; CDR2 reads ANQGSEA. The CDR3 region has the DNA TGCAGCGTTCAAGGGACAGAACCAAGGAACTATGGCTACACCTTC. This codes for CSVQGTEPRNYGYTF.

This clonotype was counted only a few times. The CDR3 bases are TGTGCCTGGAGTGCCCCTCACGGGTCTAATGAAAAACTGTTTTTT. Protein product: CAWSAPHGSNEKLFF. The chain is built from TRBV30 and TRBJ1-4; D is unresolved. This CDR3 has 15 residues. Germline CDR1 is GTSNPN and CDR2 is SVGIG (reference sequence). The V end lost 1 base, the J end lost 3 bases, and 12 bases lay between the germline ends.

This clonotype appeared many times. The chain employs TRBV30 and TRBJ1-1, with 7 bases that match TRBD1. The length of the CDR3 is 13 residues. The germline V gene has CDR1 GTSNPN and CDR2 SVGIG (reference sequence). V shed 4 bases, J shed 6 bases, and the junction held 8 bases outside the gene matches. CDR3 sequence: CAWMGQSLAEAFF. CDR3 nucleotide sequence: TGTGCCTGGATGGGACAGTCCTTGGCTGAAGCTTTCTTT.